The T cell receptor beta chain described here comes from a study of blood T cell repertoires in COVID-19. Study in general: COVID-19 samples collected from the United States, Italy and Spain covered acute and convalescent phases. Sources were T cells, B-cell-depleted T cells, or PBMCs; the material itself was cDNA or gDNA.

In the authors' workflow: Amplified reference gene primers provided the basis for estimating nucleated cell counts. Some clones are missing from TCRdb's copy, which holds only in-frame ones; the method was immunoSEQ multiplex PCR. V and J calls plus clone size are reproduced from that table; the DNA served to infer D and trimming. The data show about 42,000 clones, 76% seen once. The germline V gene has CDR1 SGHRS and CDR2 YFSETQ. There are 15 residues in the CDR3. Between the trimmed V and J ends, which lost 4 bases and 5 bases, there was a span of 16 bases. The specimen was peripheral blood. The TCR was taken from a man aged 65 to 79 with active or convalescent COVID-19. V and J are TRBV5-1 and TRBJ2-4, with D tentatively TRBD1 (8 bases). CDR3 sequence reads: CASSRTGREQNIQYF. CDR3 sequence (DNA): TGCGCCAGCAGCAGGACAGGGAGGGAACAAAACATTCAGTACTTC.